Each of the 16 T cell receptor beta chains below was sequenced from the same sample in a study of CD8 T cells in Susac syndrome. cDNA came from approximately 0.5 to 1 ug RNA primed by random hexamers. TCRdb recomputed calls from the immunoSEQ multiplex PCR reads with MiXCR, one row per CDR3 protein. The sample lists 80,000 to 95,000 distinct CDR3 sequences, around 94% seen once, with approximately 0.9% in the top ten. Material: CD8+ T cells from PBMCs. Source of these receptors: a human donor with Susac syndrome.

The V and J genes are TRBV6-2 or TRBV6-3 and TRBJ2-6, with D unclear. Trimming cost V 7 bases and J 0 bases, with 25 bases left between them. Looked up from germline, CDR1 is MNHEY and CDR2 is SVGEGT. The CDR3 covers 20 residues. The CDR3 spells CASIEANMIWISSGANVLTF. CDR3 coding DNA: TGTGCCAGCATAGAGGCAAACATGATATGGATTAGCTCTGGGGCCAACGTCCTGACTTTC.

This clonotype has just one count. The chain uses TRBV9 and TRBJ2-7; a weak D match, TRBD2 (5 bases). The CDR3 is 14 amino acids. Per the germline V gene, CDR1 is SGDLS and CDR2 is YYNGEE. Trimming stripped 0 bases from V and 3 bases from J, with 10 bases between. The CDR3 nucleotides are TGTGCCAGCAGCGTAGGACCAGCGGACTACGAGCAGTACTTC. Residues: CASSVGPADYEQYF.

The rearrangement joins TRBV2 to TRBJ1-2; D perhaps matches TRBD1 (6 bases). Trimming pared 7 bases from V and 7 bases from J, leaving 19 bases between. CDR1 is SNHLY, CDR2 FYNNEI, per germline. CDR3 length: 14 residues. The CDR3 bases are TGTGCCAGCATGGACAGTCCCTCTTTGGGTGGCTACACCTTC. Its protein is CASMDSPSLGGYTF.

The chain combines TRBV20-1 with TRBJ2-7; D remains ambiguous. Germline loops: CDR1 DFQATT, CDR2 SNEGSKA (reference sequence). The CDR3 contains 14 residues. The germline V and J ends were trimmed by 6 bases and 4 bases, with 19 bases remaining between them. CDR3 loop: CSAHSYSRRYEQYF. The CDR3 bases are TGCAGTGCACACTCCTACAGTCGGAGATACGAGCAGTACTTC.

The chain combines TRBV27 with TRBJ2-1, with no clear D. The CDR3 has 16 residues. Trimming left V 5 bases short and J 5 bases short, with 19 bases between. The germline V gene encodes CDR1 MNHEY and CDR2 SMNVEV (reference sequence). The DNA of the CDR3 is TGTGCCAGCAGTCCTCTAACAAACCTGCCCGACAATGAGCAGTTCTTC. Residues: CASSPLTNLPDNEQFF.

The rearrangement links TRBV7-9 to TRBJ2-7; D is undetermined. Germline values: CDR1 SEHNR, CDR2 FQNEAQ (reference sequence). This CDR3 is built from 11 residues. Trimming took off 10 bases at V and 2 bases at J, with 9 bases between the two ends. The CDR3 spells CAIDTTYEQYF. CDR3 DNA: TGTGCCATCGACACGACCTACGAGCAGTACTTC.

The rearrangement uses TRBV16 and TRBJ1-5; D not resolved. This CDR3 contains 15 residues. CDR1 is KGHSY and CDR2 is FQNENV in the germline V gene. Trimming removed 1 base from V and 1 base from J, with 8 bases in between. CDR3 sequence reads: CASSQWAGSNQPQHF. For the CDR3, the DNA is TGTGCCAGCAGCCAATGGGCTGGGAGCAATCAGCCCCAGCATTTT.

This sequence joins TRBV29-1 and TRBJ2-1; no definite D call. CDR1 is SQVTM, CDR2 ANQGSEA, per germline. The CDR3 length is 18 residues. Trimming shortened V by 0 bases and J by 0 bases, and 18 bases separated the two germline ends. The CDR3 loop reads CSVEDPLMGTTSYNEQFF. As DNA, the CDR3 is TGCAGCGTTGAAGATCCCTTGATGGGTACCACCTCCTACAATGAGCAGTTCTTC.

The chain recombines TRBV27 with TRBJ2-2; no clear D. V lost 8 bases, J lost 1 base, and 8 bases lay in between. CDR1 is MNHEY and CDR2 is SMNVEV in the germline V gene (reference sequence). CDR3 length equals 13 residues. The CDR3 spells CASCDKNTGELFF. The CDR3 DNA is TGTGCCAGCTGCGACAAGAACACCGGGGAGCTGTTTTTT.

This clonotype was detected only once. The rearrangement links TRBV29-1 to TRBJ1-1, with a tentative D call TRBD1 (5 bases). Germline V gives CDR1 SQVTM, CDR2 ANQGSEA. Deletions cut 3 bases from V and 2 bases from J, with 13 bases between. This CDR3 comprises 14 residues. In DNA, the CDR3 is TGCAGCGTTGAGGCGGTGGGGGAAAACACTGAAGCTTTCTTT. It yields the protein CSVEAVGENTEAFF.

The gene calls are TRBV5-6 and TRBJ1-6; the match to TRBD1 covers 7 bases. The germline V gene has CDR1 SGHDT and CDR2 YYEEEE. J was trimmed by 5 bases and V by 2 bases; bases with no gene match: 7. This CDR3 comprises 16 residues. As DNA, the CDR3 is TGTGCCAGCAGCTTCCAGGGGGTTTGGAATAATTCACCCCTCCACTTT. Translating it yields CASSFQGVWNNSPLHF. The variable domain in full, completed from reference TRBV5-6 and TRBJ1-6, reads DAGVTQSPTHLIKTRGQQVTLRCSPKSGHDTVSWYQQALGQGPQFIFQYYEEEERQRGNFPDRFSGHQFPNYSSELNVNALLLGDSALYLCASSFQGVWNNSPLHFGNGTRLTVT.

The chain recombines TRBV27 with TRBJ2-5; unclear D gene. V gave up 0 bases and J gave up 6 bases, with 11 bases separating them. Germline V gene lookup returns CDR1 MNHEY and CDR2 SMNVEV (reference sequence). The CDR3 has 14 amino acids. The CDR3 here is CASSLSALDKTQYF. CDR3 nucleotides: TGTGCCAGCAGTTTATCTGCCCTTGATAAGACCCAGTACTTC.

The V call is TRBV7-9, the J call TRBJ1-1; no firm D call. V was trimmed by 4 bases and J by 0 bases, leaving 9 bases between them. CDR3 length: 14 amino acids. CDR1 and CDR2 from the germline V gene are SEHNR and FQNEAQ (reference sequence). The CDR3 reads CASSSGPLNTEAFF. For the CDR3, the DNA is TGTGCCAGCAGCTCAGGACCGCTGAACACTGAAGCTTTCTTT.

V and J are TRBV11-1 and TRBJ2-1; D is uncertain. The CDR3 covers 16 residues. V lost 3 bases and J 0 bases, leaving 12 bases between the germline ends. Germline V gene data show CDR1 as SGHAT and CDR2 as FQDESV (reference sequence). CDR3 sequence: CASSLGWGSSYNEQFF. The CDR3 coding sequence is TGTGCCAGCAGCTTGGGTTGGGGTAGCTCCTACAATGAGCAGTTCTTC. The entire variable domain, with the rest obtained from reference TRBV11-1 and TRBJ2-1, is as follows: EAEVAQSPRYKITEKSQAVAFWCDPISGHATLYWYRQILGQGPELLVQFQDESVVDDSQLPKDRFSAERLKGVDSTLKIQPAELGDSAMYLCASSLGWGSSYNEQFFGPGTRLTVL.

The chain is built from TRBV30 and TRBJ2-1; 8 nucleotides agree with TRBD1. V shed 7 bases and J 2 bases; nucleotides not matched to a gene: 10. The CDR3 runs to 15 residues. Germline CDR1 reads GTSNPN; CDR2 reads SVGIG (reference sequence). Here the CDR3 DNA reads TGTGCCTACACACTAGGACAGGGCGCCTACAATGAGCAGTTCTTC. As protein: CAYTLGQGAYNEQFF. The variable domain in full, completed from reference TRBV30 and TRBJ2-1, reads SQTIHQWPATLVQPVGSPLSLECTVEGTSNPNLYWYRQAAGRGLQLLFYSVGIGQISSEVPQNLSASRPQDRQFILSSKKLLLSDSGFYLCAYTLGQGAYNEQFFGPGTRLTVL.

The chain employs TRBV7-2 and TRBJ2-4; D call uncertain. Per germline, CDR1 SGHTA and CDR2 FQGNSA. V was clipped by 2 bases and J by 3 bases, with 14 bases between them. The CDR3 contains 16 residues. CDR3 DNA sequence: TGTGCCAGCAGCTTAAATATGGGGTGGGTCAAAAACATTCAGTACTTC. As protein: CASSLNMGWVKNIQYF. Drawing the rest from reference TRBV7-2 and TRBJ2-4, the complete variable domain is GAGVSQSPSNKVTEKGKDVELRCDPISGHTALYWYRQSLGQGLEFLIYFQGNSAPDKSGLPSDRFSAERTGGSVSTLTIQRTQQEDSAVYLCASSLNMGWVKNIQYFGAGTRLSVL.